This record concerns one T cell receptor beta chain sequence. Here immunoSEQ multiplex PCR was the method, and the copy in TCRdb shows in-frame clones only, minus some. This sample carries around 150,000 clones, nearly 96% of them seen once, and the ten largest clones take about 0.94%. Per germline, CDR1 MDHEN and CDR2 SYDVKM. J lost 0 bases, V lost 6 bases, and 6 bases had no gene match. This CDR3 is built from 16 residues. This sample was included in a study of control samples from healthy donors and cancer patients. The chain uses TRBV28 and TRBJ2-2; TRBD1 aligns across 8 bases. The sample taken for sequencing was blood. The clonotype was recovered from a woman aged 25-40 years in good health. This chain's CDR3 is CASSILDRANTGELFF. Here the CDR3 DNA reads TGTGCCAGCAGCATCCTGGACAGGGCGAACACCGGGGAGCTGTTTTTT.